One and the same sample provided the 13 T cell receptor beta chains below, sequenced in a study of T cell repertoires in cytomegalovirus infection. TCRdb itself ran the reads through MiXCR, one entry per CDR3 protein. The sample carries some 220,000 distinct CDR3 sequences, approximately 40% recorded once. These TCRs' antigens remain unknown. The source was CD8+ T cells from cultured PBMCs, collected from culture after CMV antigen stimulation. The receptors shown here come from a human donor in good health (CMV status not recorded). Some clones in this sample may be carry-over from other donors' samples.

This clonotype was recorded once. The CDR3 reads CASVYPRQNEQFF. The CDR3 DNA sequence: TGCGCCAGCGTATACCCTCGTCAGAATGAGCAGTTCTTC. The chain has TRBV10-1 and TRBJ2-1; no firm D call. V was clipped by 8 bases and J by 7 bases, with 15 bases between them. The V gene's germline CDR1 is WNHNN and CDR2 SYGVQD (reference sequence). This CDR3 has 13 amino acids.

This sequence joins TRBV7-4 and TRBJ2-1, with 9 bases identical to TRBD2. With V trimmed by 4 bases and J by 8 bases, 12 bases remained unmatched. The CDR3 length is 16 residues. CDR1 is SGHVT, CDR2 SQSDAQ, per germline. The CDR3, as DNA: TGTGCCAGCAGCTCCCCCCGGGAAGCGGGAGGTCATGAGCAGTTCTTC. This encodes CASSSPREAGGHEQFF.

This clonotype came up once. The rearrangement links TRBV14 to TRBJ2-5, with 12 nucleotides matching TRBD2. The length of the CDR3 is 16 residues. Germline CDR1 SGHDN, CDR2 FVKESK. The V and J ends lost 5 bases and 1 base, in that order; junction bases with no gene match: 5. The CDR3 here is CASSTGLAGFQETQYF. The CDR3 DNA is TGTGCCAGCAGCACAGGACTAGCGGGATTCCAAGAGACCCAGTACTTC.

This clonotype occurred a few times. V and J are TRBV27 and TRBJ2-1; the D gene is possibly TRBD2 (5 bases). CDR3 length equals 13 residues. The ends were cut back, 8 bases at V and 8 bases at J, with 16 bases in the middle. Per the germline V gene, CDR1 is MNHEY and CDR2 is SMNVEV (reference sequence). The CDR3 region is CASSLTEEHEQFF. The CDR3 DNA sequence: TGTGCCAGCTCTTTAACGGAGGAGCATGAGCAGTTCTTC.

The gene calls are TRBV5-4 and TRBJ2-3, with D tentatively TRBD2 (5 bases). CDR1 and CDR2 from the germline V gene are SGHNT and YYREEE (reference sequence). Deletions cut 4 bases from V and 2 bases from J, with 11 bases between. This CDR3 is 14 amino acids long. The CDR3 reads CASSADGVTDTQYF. CDR3 in DNA: TGTGCCAGCAGCGCCGACGGGGTCACAGATACGCAGTATTTT.

V and J are TRBV7-6 and TRBJ2-7, with 10 bases identical to TRBD2. With V trimmed by 5 bases and J by 5 bases, 3 bases remained unmatched. The CDR3 extends over 13 amino acids. Germline loops: CDR1 SGHVS, CDR2 FNYEAQ. The CDR3 nucleotides read TGTGCCAGCAGCCCGCTAGCGGGAGACGAGCAGTACTTC. Amino acids: CASSPLAGDEQYF.

The rearrangement uses TRBV19 and TRBJ1-5; D might be TRBD1 (5 bases). Germline V gene lookup returns CDR1 LNHDA and CDR2 SQIVND (reference sequence). The CDR3 is 13 amino acids. V was pared by 7 bases and J by 5 bases, with 12 bases between. This CDR3 is CASTAGTYQPQHF. The CDR3 DNA reads TGTGCCAGTACGGCAGGGACCTATCAGCCCCAGCATTTT.

This clonotype was recorded many times. One junction end does not reproduce the germline sequence, and a read error may be involved. V is TRBV24-1 and J is TRBJ2-5; maybe TRBD1 (5 bases). The CDR3 consists of 14 residues. Looked up from germline, CDR1 is KGHDR and CDR2 is SFDVKD. For the CDR3, the DNA is TGTGCAACCAGTGATGTGACAGTTGAAGAGACCCAGTACTTC. Amino acid sequence: CATSDVTVEETQYF.

This clonotype was seen just once. The chain recombines TRBV14 with TRBJ2-3, with D tentatively TRBD2 (5 bases). This CDR3 is 17 amino acids long. V shed 0 bases and J shed 1 base, with 14 bases lying between them. Germline values: CDR1 SGHDN, CDR2 FVKESK. The CDR3 region is CASSQDLVVRGTDTQYF. The CDR3 DNA is TGTGCCAGCAGCCAAGATCTGGTAGTGCGGGGCACAGATACGCAGTATTTT.

This clonotype occurred a few times. V and J are TRBV12-5 and TRBJ2-3; TRBD2 matches at 8 bases. Trimming at V came to 2 bases and at J to 0 bases, leaving 4 bases not matched to a gene. The CDR3 runs to 16 residues. Per the germline V gene, CDR1 is LGHNT and CDR2 is FRNRAP. CDR3 coding DNA: TGTGCTAGTGGTTTGTCCCGGGAGGGGAGCACAGATACGCAGTATTTT. Amino acid sequence: CASGLSREGSTDTQYF.

This chain connects TRBV27 to TRBJ2-1, with TRBD2 matching over 7 bases. This CDR3 comprises 15 residues. V lost 5 bases, J lost 2 bases, and 6 bases stayed unmatched. Germline CDR1 is MNHEY and CDR2 is SMNVEV (reference sequence). The CDR3 nucleotides read TGTGCCAGCAGTGGGAGACTAGCCGCCTACAATGAGCAGTTCTTC. Translating it yields CASSGRLAAYNEQFF.

This clonotype has more than one count but fewer than ten. The J gene is TRBJ1-6, the V gene TRBV2; unclear D gene. Germline V gene data show CDR1 as SNHLY and CDR2 as FYNNEI. This CDR3 is built from 13 residues. V was pared by 7 bases and J by 6 bases, with 10 bases between. CDR3 protein: CASNEGSNSPLHF. Here the CDR3 DNA reads TGTGCCAGCAACGAGGGTAGTAATTCACCCCTCCACTTT.

This chain uses TRBV5-6 with TRBJ2-5; a weak D match, TRBD1 (5 bases). Trimming shortened V by 2 bases and J by 1 base, and 15 bases separated the two germline ends. Germline V gene sequence: CDR1 SGHDT, CDR2 YYEEEE. This CDR3 is built from 16 residues. Here the CDR3 reads CASSFGQGSRQETQYF. For the CDR3, the DNA is TGTGCCAGCAGCTTCGGGCAGGGATCACGCCAAGAGACCCAGTACTTC. Variable domain in full (rest from reference TRBV5-6 and TRBJ2-5): DAGVTQSPTHLIKTRGQQVTLRCSPKSGHDTVSWYQQALGQGPQFIFQYYEEEERQRGNFPDRFSGHQFPNYSSELNVNALLLGDSALYLCASSFGQGSRQETQYFGPGTRLLVL.